The 26 T cell receptor beta chains given below trace back to one sample, sequenced in a study of blood T cell repertoires in COVID-19. Measured with immunoSEQ multiplex PCR; TCRdb has only the in-frame clones, and not every one. The top ten hold under 15% of the sample, which has about 34,000 clones, 80% seen once. Material: peripheral blood. The receptor set was obtained from a woman in her seventies with acute or convalescent COVID-19.

The chain is built from TRBV28 and TRBJ2-1, with 9 positions matching TRBD2. Per germline, CDR1 MDHEN and CDR2 SYDVKM. V dropped 6 bases and J dropped 10; count of bases not matched to a gene: 10. The CDR3 sequence is 14 residues long. The CDR3 spells CASRPGTSHGEQFF. The CDR3, as DNA: TGTGCCAGCAGACCCGGGACTAGCCATGGCGAGCAGTTCTTC.

The chain employs TRBV2 and TRBJ2-2; D is perhaps TRBD1 (5 bases). V lost 5 bases, J lost 1 base, and 5 bases lay in between. This CDR3 has 13 residues. Germline CDR1 reads SNHLY; CDR2 reads FYNNEI. CDR3 bases: TGTGCCAGCAGTCAGGGGAACACCGGGGAGCTGTTTTTT. Its translation is CASSQGNTGELFF.

This chain connects TRBV6-6 to TRBJ1-1; 9 bases map to TRBD1. The germline V gene encodes CDR1 MNHNY and CDR2 SVGAGI (reference sequence). Unmatched junction bases numbered 5, after V lost 3 bases and J lost 3 bases. The CDR3 extends over 15 amino acids. CDR3 DNA sequence: TGTGCCAGCAGTTATCCGGGACAGGGACACACTGAAGCTTTCTTT. This gives the protein CASSYPGQGHTEAFF.

The V and J genes are TRBV28 and TRBJ1-5; no firm D call. Trimming pared 7 bases from V and 4 bases from J, leaving 14 bases between. CDR1 and CDR2 (germline): MDHEN, SYDVKM. The CDR3 is 14 residues long. DNA for the CDR3: TGTGCCAGCATCACGGGTCCTTATAATCAGCCCCAGCATTTT. This translates into CASITGPYNQPQHF.

Details on this clone: The junction and the germline gene differ at one end; a read error may be behind it. The V gene is TRBV7-7, the J gene TRBJ2-1, with D perhaps TRBD2 (6 bases). The CDR3 loop spans 15 amino acids. CDR1 and CDR2 (germline): SSHAT, FNYEAQ (reference sequence). The CDR3 bases are TGTGCTAGCAGCTCACAGAGCGGGTTTAACAATGAGCAGTTCTTC. Residues: CASSSQSGFNNEQFF.

V usage is TRBV25-1 and J usage is TRBJ1-2, with 8 bases matching TRBD1. This CDR3 region has 14 residues. The germline CDR1 and CDR2 sequences are MGHDK and SYGVNS. V trimming: 4 bases; J trimming: 5 bases; junction bases outside the gene matches: 6. CDR3 DNA: TGTGCCAGCAGTGCCAGAGACAGGGGATATGGCTACACCTTC. The encoded protein is CASSARDRGYGYTF.

CDR3 nucleotides: TGTGCCAGCAAGGACCAACTAGCGGGAGGAGAGACCCAGTACTTC. It yields the protein CASKDQLAGGETQYF. The chain has TRBV28 and TRBJ2-5; 12 bases fit TRBD2. V shed 7 bases and J 4 bases; nucleotides not matched to a gene: 7. The CDR3 extends over 15 amino acids. CDR1 and CDR2 from the germline V gene are MDHEN and SYDVKM.

As DNA, the CDR3 is TGTGCCAGCAGTTTGGGGACTAGCGGGAGGGAGTACGAGCAGTACTTC. Residues: CASSLGTSGREYEQYF. The chain employs TRBV28 and TRBJ2-7; 16 bases agree with TRBD2. This CDR3 contains 16 residues. Trimming took 3 bases from V and 4 from J; bases not matched to a gene: 3. Germline lookup yields CDR1 MDHEN and CDR2 SYDVKM.

The genes are TRBV7-2 and TRBJ1-4, with D maybe TRBD1 (6 bases). Trimming shortened V by 5 bases and J by 5 bases, and 9 bases separated the two germline ends. This CDR3 is 13 amino acids long. Germline-derived CDR1 and CDR2 are SGHTA and FQGNSA. The CDR3 here is CASSADSNEKLFF. CDR3 DNA: TGTGCCAGCAGCGCGGACAGCAATGAAAAACTGTTTTTT.

This chain joins TRBV19 and TRBJ2-1; 7 bases align to TRBD2. CDR3 length: 15 residues. In germline, CDR1 is LNHDA, CDR2 SQIVND (reference sequence). The junction had 10 bases not matched to a gene; V was cut back by 7 bases and J by 4 bases. As DNA, the CDR3 is TGTGCCAGTACCGCGATGGGGGAGGGATACAATGAGCAGTTCTTC. It specifies CASTAMGEGYNEQFF.

The chain uses TRBV5-4 and TRBJ1-1; TRBD1 matches at 9 bases. Germline loops: CDR1 SGHNT, CDR2 YYREEE (reference sequence). V trimming: 4 bases; J trimming: 0 bases; junction bases outside the gene matches: 13. The CDR3 consists of 18 residues. The CDR3 DNA sequence: TGTGCCAGCAGCCTTGCGATGGGACAGGGCTTTATGAACACTGAAGCTTTCTTT. Translation gives CASSLAMGQGFMNTEAFF.

This clone has a single count. This chain links TRBV6-5 with TRBJ1-1, with 8 bases fitting TRBD1. Germline V gene sequence: CDR1 MNHEY, CDR2 SVGAGI. This CDR3 has 14 residues. V lost 6 bases to trimming and J lost 3 bases; unmatched junction nucleotides: 6. The CDR3 bases are TGTGCCAGCAGGCATACAGGGGGGGACACTGAAGCTTTCTTT. Translating gives CASRHTGGDTEAFF.

The gene calls are TRBV19 and TRBJ1-4; the D is unclear. The CDR3 runs to 15 residues. Germline-derived CDR1 and CDR2 are LNHDA and SQIVND (reference sequence). The V end was cut by 6 bases, the J end by 1 base, with 12 bases between. Here the CDR3 reads CASSAAGLTNEKLFF. The CDR3 bases are TGTGCCAGTAGCGCCGCGGGATTAACTAATGAAAAACTGTTTTTT.

This chain connects TRBV19 to TRBJ2-7; 7 positions match TRBD1. From germline, CDR1 is LNHDA and CDR2 SQIVND (reference sequence). The CDR3 covers 12 residues. The trim removed 10 bases at V and 3 bases at J, leaving 6 bases unmatched. The CDR3 DNA sequence: TGTGCCACTTCGGACAGGAGCTACGAGCAGTACTTC. Translation gives CATSDRSYEQYF.

This clone was recorded once. This chain joins TRBV19 and TRBJ2-2; TRBD2 matches at 10 bases. CDR3 length equals 16 residues. The V gene's germline CDR1 is LNHDA and CDR2 SQIVND (reference sequence). V lost 7 bases, J lost 0 bases, and 5 bases stayed unmatched. The CDR3 nucleotides read TGTGCCAGTATCCCAGGACTAGCGGCGAACACCGGGGAGCTGTTTTTT. This encodes CASIPGLAANTGELFF.

The chain recombines TRBV4-2 with TRBJ1-4; 8 bases align to TRBD1. This CDR3 is 20 amino acids long. Germline loops: CDR1 LGHNA, CDR2 YNFKEQ. V lost 0 bases to trimming and J lost 4 bases; unmatched junction nucleotides: 16. CDR3 sequence: CASSQDAGEPGGAYNEKLFF. CDR3 nucleotide sequence: TGTGCCAGCAGCCAAGATGCCGGGGAACCAGGGGGCGCATATAATGAAAAACTGTTTTTT.

The chain carries TRBV5-1 and TRBJ2-1; 7 bases agree with TRBD2. The length of the CDR3 is 16 residues. The V segment lost 5 bases and the J segment 0 bases; nucleotides outside the gene matches: 8. CDR1 and CDR2 from the germline V gene are SGHRS and YFSETQ. CDR3 nucleotide sequence: TGCGCCAGCAGTCAACCTAGCGGTAGCTCCTACAATGAGCAGTTCTTC. Amino acids: CASSQPSGSSYNEQFF.

V gene TRBV21-1 combines with J gene TRBJ2-7; TRBD2 was called by the table and not checked on the DNA. TRBV21-1 is a recognized pseudogene. This CDR3 is built from 14 residues. The DNA of the CDR3 is TGTGCCAGCCCTAATAGCGACAACTCCTACGAGCAGTACTTC. The encoded protein is CASPNSDNSYEQYF.

The genes are TRBV18 and TRBJ1-5; TRBD1 might be the D (6 bases). The CDR3 extends over 16 amino acids. In germline, CDR1 is KGHSH, CDR2 LQKENI. The ends were cut back, 1 base at V and 3 bases at J, with 13 bases in the middle. The CDR3 DNA reads TGTGCCAGCTCACCACGGACAGCTCAAGTCAATCAGCCCCAGCATTTT. Protein sequence: CASSPRTAQVNQPQHF.

The chain combines TRBV28 with TRBJ2-3; no clear D gene. Trimming removed 5 bases at V and 12 bases at J, with 15 bases between. This CDR3 is built from 12 residues. In germline, CDR1 is MDHEN, CDR2 SYDVKM. The CDR3 sequence: CASSPPFSVQYF. The DNA for the CDR3 is TGTGCCAGCAGTCCTCCTTTCTCGGTCCAGTATTTT. Based on the CDR3 plus reference TRBV28 and TRBJ2-3, the full variable domain is DVKVTQSSRYLVKRTGEKVFLECVQDMDHENMFWYRQDPGLGLRLIYFSYDVKMKEKGDIPEGYSVSREKKERFSLILESASTNQTSMYLCASSPPFSVQYFGPGTRLTVL.

V and J are TRBV2 and TRBJ2-3, with D possibly being TRBD2 (6 bases). CDR1 and CDR2 from the germline V gene are SNHLY and FYNNEI. This CDR3 comprises 12 residues. The ends were cut back, 7 bases at V and 4 bases at J, with 9 bases in the middle. CDR3 coding DNA: TGTGCCAGCACACGGGAGTCAGATACGCAGTATTTT. It codes for CASTRESDTQYF.

This clone was counted between two and nine times. The chain joins TRBV10-1 to TRBJ2-1, with TRBD2 identical over 7 bases. V gave up 3 bases and J gave up 4 bases; unmatched junction bases: 9. Per the germline V gene, CDR1 is WNHNN and CDR2 is SYGVQD (reference sequence). The CDR3 is 16 residues long. The CDR3 loop is CASSDNLAGAYNEQFF. The CDR3 nucleotides read TGCGCCAGCAGTGACAATTTAGCGGGTGCTTACAATGAGCAGTTCTTC.

V and J are TRBV5-6 and TRBJ2-7; the D is unclear. The germline V gene has CDR1 SGHDT and CDR2 YYEEEE. The V end was cut by 0 bases, the J end by 7 bases, with 20 bases between. This CDR3 is built from 16 residues. CDR3: CASSLGGEVFEWEQYF. The CDR3 region has the DNA TGTGCCAGCAGCTTGGGAGGTGAGGTTTTCGAGTGGGAGCAGTACTTC.

The J gene is TRBJ1-5, the V gene TRBV6-5, with D possibly TRBD1 on 5 matching bases. Per the germline V gene, CDR1 is MNHEY and CDR2 is SVGAGI. Trimming pared 7 bases from V and 8 bases from J, leaving 21 bases between. The CDR3 sequence is 15 residues long. The CDR3 DNA reads TGTGCCAGCAAACTCGAAACGGGGGGATGGGAGCCCCAGCATTTT. Translated, it gives CASKLETGGWEPQHF.

V usage is TRBV4-1 and J usage is TRBJ2-2; TRBD1 matches at 7 bases. The length of the CDR3 is 15 residues. Trimming at V came to 4 bases and at J to 2 bases, leaving 4 bases not matched to a gene. Looked up from germline, CDR1 is MGHRA and CDR2 is YSYEKL. CDR3 sequence (DNA): TGCGCCAGCAGCCCCGGGACAGATAACACCGGGGAGCTGTTTTTT. It translates to CASSPGTDNTGELFF.

The V and J genes are TRBV11-2 and TRBJ1-1; maybe TRBD1 (6 bases). Germline V gene lookup returns CDR1 SGHAT and CDR2 FQNNGV. The CDR3 has 16 residues. V was pared by 5 bases and J by 1 base, with 17 bases between. The CDR3 here is CASSLQGQKRNTEAFF. DNA for the CDR3: TGTGCCAGCAGCCTACAGGGTCAGAAGAGGAACACTGAAGCTTTCTTT.